Below are 29 T cell receptor beta chains sequenced from a single sample in a study of cytomegalovirus exposure and HLA in healthy donors. The assay was immunoSEQ multiplex PCR, and TCRdb's table has in-frame clones only and misses some. The data hold 200,000 or so clones, with 65% to 90% observed a single time. The specimen sequenced was PBMCs. The receptors were sampled from a woman aged 25 to 39 in good health and CMV-seropositive.

This rearrangement joins TRBV9 to TRBJ2-3, with a tentative D call TRBD2 (6 bases). The CDR3 extends over 15 amino acids. CDR1 is SGDLS and CDR2 is YYNGEE in the germline V gene. The V end lost 4 bases, the J end lost 2 bases, and 14 bases lay between the germline ends. CDR3 region: CASSIGGTDTDTQYF. CDR3 nucleotides: TGTGCCAGCAGCATTGGCGGGACCGACACAGATACGCAGTATTTT. Using reference TRBV9 and TRBJ2-3 for the parts outside the CDR3, the full variable domain is DSGVTQTPKHLITATGQRVTLRCSPRSGDLSVYWYQQSLDQGLQFLIQYYNGEERAKGNILERFSAQQFPDLHSELNLSSLELGDSALYFCASSIGGTDTDTQYFGPGTRLTVL.

The V call is TRBV29-1, the J call TRBJ1-1; TRBD1 agrees at 8 bases. From germline, CDR1 is SQVTM and CDR2 ANQGSEA. Unmatched junction bases numbered 6, after V lost 2 bases and J lost 4 bases. The CDR3 runs to 14 residues. CDR3: CSVEPPGGGTEAFF. CDR3 DNA sequence: TGCAGCGTTGAACCTCCAGGGGGCGGCACTGAAGCTTTCTTT.

This chain uses TRBV27 with TRBJ1-5, with TRBD1 matching 10 bases. The length of the CDR3 is 14 residues. Germline CDR1 is MNHEY and CDR2 is SMNVEV (reference sequence). V dropped 5 bases and J dropped 5; count of bases not matched to a gene: 3. The CDR3 here is CASSPGTGDQPQHF. The CDR3 nucleotides are TGTGCCAGCAGTCCCGGGACAGGGGATCAGCCCCAGCATTTT.

This clone showed up just a few times. The sample contains more than one DNA sequence encoding this CDR3. The chain employs TRBV28 and TRBJ1-2; D perhaps matches TRBD1 (6 bases). The CDR3 is 12 amino acids. V was clipped by 5 bases and J by 5 bases, with 9 bases between them. Per the germline V gene, CDR1 is MDHEN and CDR2 is SYDVKM. CDR3 DNA sequence: TGTGCCAGCAGTCTAACAGGGTATGGCTACACCTTC. Translating gives CASSLTGYGYTF.

This chain joins TRBV15 and TRBJ1-5; unclear D gene. The length of the CDR3 is 12 residues. V lost 4 bases and J lost 5, with 6 bases in between. Germline V gene sequence: CDR1 LNHNV, CDR2 YYDKDF (reference sequence). The CDR3 sequence is CATSKNYQPQHF. In nucleotides, the CDR3 is TGTGCCACCAGCAAAAACTATCAGCCCCAGCATTTT.

This clone was seen a handful of times. This chain uses TRBV5-1 with TRBJ2-7; TRBD2 agrees at 8 bases. Germline CDR1 SGHRS, CDR2 YFSETQ. V shed 2 bases and J 5 bases; nucleotides not matched to a gene: 6. There are 14 residues in the CDR3. For the CDR3, the DNA is TGCGCCAGCAGCTTTCTAGCGGGTGCTGACGAGCAGTACTTC. It is translated as CASSFLAGADEQYF.

The chain recombines TRBV7-9 with TRBJ1-2; D gene unclear. V dropped 2 bases and J dropped 5 bases, with 15 bases sitting between them. Germline values: CDR1 SEHNR, CDR2 FQNEAQ (reference sequence). The CDR3 is 15 residues long. The CDR3 sequence: CASSLYEDLFYGYTF. The CDR3 nucleotides are TGTGCCAGCAGCTTATACGAGGATCTCTTTTATGGCTACACCTTC.

This clone was detected only once. The gene calls are TRBV4-1 and TRBJ2-7; maybe TRBD1 (5 bases). The CDR3 extends over 20 amino acids. V was trimmed by 0 bases and J by 1 base, leaving 25 bases between them. Germline CDR1 is MGHRA and CDR2 is YSYEKL. This chain's CDR3 is CASSQDWGSTHGYSSYEQYF. The CDR3 nucleotides are TGCGCCAGCAGCCAAGACTGGGGCAGCACCCATGGATACTCTTCCTACGAGCAGTACTTC.

V and J are TRBV5-4 and TRBJ2-3; 7 nucleotides agree with TRBD2. The junction had 11 bases not matched to a gene; V was cut back by 2 bases and J by 5 bases. CDR3 length equals 16 residues. The germline V gene encodes CDR1 SGHNT and CDR2 YYREEE (reference sequence). The CDR3 nucleotides are TGTGCCAGCAGCTTACCCGGAGGCGGGAGTCAAGATACGCAGTATTTT. Translating gives CASSLPGGGSQDTQYF.

This clone was observed a single time. The rearrangement uses TRBV5-1 and TRBJ1-1, with D unresolved. Germline V gives CDR1 SGHRS, CDR2 YFSETQ. The CDR3 extends over 16 amino acids. The V gene lost 0 bases and the J gene lost 0 bases, with 12 bases spanning the gap. Written as DNA, the CDR3 is TGCGCCAGCAGCTTGGCGGTCACCGGTATGAACACTGAAGCTTTCTTT. It is translated as CASSLAVTGMNTEAFF.

The chain carries TRBV5-1 and TRBJ1-4; weak D call: TRBD1 (5 bases). V was pared by 1 base and J by 8 bases, with 12 bases between. The CDR3 length is 14 residues. The germline gives CDR1 SGHRS, CDR2 YFSETQ. The CDR3: CASSLNSPGEKLFF. CDR3 sequence (DNA): TGCGCCAGCAGCTTGAACAGCCCAGGGGAAAAACTGTTTTTT. Variable domain in full (rest from reference TRBV5-1 and TRBJ1-4): KAGVTQTPRYLIKTRGQQVTLSCSPISGHRSVSWYQQTPGQGLQFLFEYFSETQRNKGNFPGRFSGRQFSNSRSEMNVSTLELGDSALYLCASSLNSPGEKLFFGSGTQLSVL.

The rearrangement links TRBV7-9 to TRBJ1-5; D not certain. The CDR3 runs to 15 residues. Germline V gene sequence: CDR1 SEHNR, CDR2 FQNEAQ (reference sequence). With 5 bases removed from V and 6 bases from J, the gap between germline ends came to 17 bases. The CDR3 sequence is CASSPPGSVLQPQHF. CDR3 DNA sequence: TGTGCCAGCAGCCCCCCGGGAAGCGTCCTTCAGCCCCAGCATTTT.

This chain uses TRBV28 with TRBJ2-7; D perhaps matches TRBD1 (8 bases). The V end was cut by 5 bases, the J end by 1 base, with 15 bases between. Germline V gene data show CDR1 as MDHEN and CDR2 as SYDVKM. The CDR3 is made up of 15 amino acids. CDR3 nucleotides: TGTGCCAGCAGTGTCACAGGGGGGGGATCCTACGAGCAGTACTTC. Translated: CASSVTGGGSYEQYF.

V is TRBV7-9 and J is TRBJ2-7, with 8 bases identical to TRBD2. Trimming removed 6 bases from V and 3 bases from J; junction bases left unmatched: 7. Germline loops: CDR1 SEHNR, CDR2 FQNEAQ (reference sequence). The CDR3 runs to 14 residues. The CDR3: CASSDLLAGYEQYF. For the CDR3, the DNA is TGTGCCAGCAGTGACCTGCTAGCGGGCTACGAGCAGTACTTC.

The chain couples TRBV7-9 to TRBJ1-4, with TRBD1 as a possible D gene (5 bases). Trimming took 3 bases from V and 3 from J, leaving 8 bases between them. CDR1 is SEHNR, CDR2 FQNEAQ, per germline (reference sequence). The CDR3 has 14 amino acids. The CDR3 DNA reads as TGTGCCAGCAGCTTCCAGGGTGCTAATGAAAAACTGTTTTTT. It yields the protein CASSFQGANEKLFF.

The chain combines TRBV19 with TRBJ1-5; tentative D call: TRBD1 (5 bases). CDR1 LNHDA and CDR2 SQIVND come from the germline V gene (reference sequence). V lost 5 bases and J 2 bases, leaving 10 bases between the germline ends. This CDR3 is built from 14 residues. The CDR3: CASSGGVGNQPQHF. DNA for the CDR3: TGTGCCAGTAGTGGGGGGGTAGGCAATCAGCCCCAGCATTTT.

This clone showed up many times. The rearrangement uses TRBV5-4 and TRBJ1-1, with D possibly matching TRBD1 (6 bases). The CDR3 length is 13 residues. The germline V gene encodes CDR1 SGHNT and CDR2 YYREEE (reference sequence). V was pared by 3 bases and J by 4 bases, with 10 bases between. The DNA for the CDR3 is TGTGCCAGCAGCTCTGGGGGCCCCACTGAAGCTTTCTTT. This gives the protein CASSSGGPTEAFF.

The chain carries TRBV11-2 and TRBJ1-5; D might be TRBD1 (5 bases). Per germline, CDR1 SGHAT and CDR2 FQNNGV. This CDR3 is built from 15 residues. V lost 1 base to trimming and J lost 4 bases, with 11 bases between them. The DNA of the CDR3 is TGTGCCAGCAGCTTAGGGCAGGGCCTTAATCAGCCCCAGCATTTT. Translation gives CASSLGQGLNQPQHF.

This clone has more than one count but fewer than ten. The chain recombines TRBV9 with TRBJ1-1, with D tentatively TRBD1 (5 bases). The germline V gene has CDR1 SGDLS and CDR2 YYNGEE. The CDR3 extends over 15 amino acids. The V end lost 4 bases, the J end lost 1 base, and 14 bases lay between the germline ends. The CDR3 sequence: CASSPQSRGNTEAFF. The CDR3 DNA is TGTGCCAGCAGCCCCCAATCAAGGGGGAACACTGAAGCTTTCTTT. Full variable domain (rest looked up from reference TRBV9 and TRBJ1-1): DSGVTQTPKHLITATGQRVTLRCSPRSGDLSVYWYQQSLDQGLQFLIQYYNGEERAKGNILERFSAQQFPDLHSELNLSSLELGDSALYFCASSPQSRGNTEAFFGQGTRLTVV.

The chain recombines TRBV2 with TRBJ2-2; 7 bases match TRBD2. V shed 9 bases, J shed 6 bases, and the junction held 7 bases outside the gene matches. Germline lookup yields CDR1 SNHLY and CDR2 FYNNEI. This CDR3 contains 13 residues. The CDR3 sequence is CARGLGGAGELFF. CDR3 coding DNA: TGTGCCAGAGGACTAGGTGGGGCCGGGGAGCTGTTTTTT.

The chain is built from TRBV9 and TRBJ2-7; 11 positions agree with TRBD2. Germline CDR1 reads SGDLS; CDR2 reads YYNGEE. Germline trimming cut 4 bases from V and 5 bases from J; bases unmatched to any gene: 8. The CDR3 has 15 residues. The CDR3 bases are TGTGCCAGCAGCCCGAGACCGGGACTAGCGGACGAGCAGTACTTC. Its protein product is CASSPRPGLADEQYF.

This clone was seen once. This chain joins TRBV29-1 and TRBJ1-1; D ambiguous. Trimming cost V 8 bases and J 0 bases, with 19 bases left between them. CDR1 is SQVTM and CDR2 is ANQGSEA in the germline V gene. The CDR3 totals 15 residues. The CDR3 region is CSSTGSAAMNTEAFF. In DNA form, the CDR3 reads TGCAGCTCCACTGGGAGTGCAGCGATGAACACTGAAGCTTTCTTT.

This clone has only a few counts. This chain joins TRBV5-1 and TRBJ1-1; 7 positions match TRBD1. V lost 0 bases and J lost 3; bases outside the gene matches: 5. Germline V gives CDR1 SGHRS, CDR2 YFSETQ. The CDR3 spans 15 residues. In DNA, the CDR3 is TGCGCCAGCAGCTTGGTAGCAGGGGGGTACACTGAAGCTTTCTTT. As protein: CASSLVAGGYTEAFF.

A word on this clone: One junction end does not reproduce the germline sequence, and a read error may be involved. DNA for the CDR3: TGTGCCAGCAGTGAGTGGCTAGCGACCGACTTC. This translates into CASSEWLATDF. The chain uses TRBV2 and TRBJ2-5, with D maybe TRBD2 (6 bases). Germline V CDR1 and CDR2: SNHLY, FYNNEI. The CDR3 is made up of 11 amino acids.

This clone was seen only once. The genes are TRBV4-1 and TRBJ2-1; D is possibly TRBD2 (6 bases). Germline-derived CDR1 and CDR2 are MGHRA and YSYEKL. V lost 3 bases and J 10 bases, leaving 13 bases between the germline ends. This CDR3 comprises 13 residues. CDR3 residues: CASSHRFGGEQFF. CDR3 coding DNA: TGCGCCAGCAGCCACCGATTCGGGGGAGAGCAGTTCTTC.

Here the CDR3 DNA reads TGTGCCAGCAGCCCGGGGACTAGCGGCTACGAGCAGTACTTC. Protein sequence: CASSPGTSGYEQYF. J is TRBJ2-7 and V is TRBV5-4; 11 nucleotides match TRBD2. From germline, CDR1 is SGHNT and CDR2 YYREEE (reference sequence). With 4 bases clipped from V and 3 bases from J, the junction kept 3 bases outside the gene matches. The CDR3 consists of 14 residues.

The chain uses TRBV30 and TRBJ2-3, with D possibly being TRBD1 (6 bases). The CDR3 has 14 amino acids. Germline CDR1 reads GTSNPN; CDR2 reads SVGIG (reference sequence). Trimming stripped 4 bases from V and 2 bases from J, with 13 bases between. The CDR3 sequence is CAWNRQAVTDTQYF. CDR3 in DNA: TGTGCCTGGAATAGACAGGCCGTCACAGATACGCAGTATTTT. The whole variable domain, filled in from reference TRBV30 and TRBJ2-3, reads SQTIHQWPATLVQPVGSPLSLECTVEGTSNPNLYWYRQAAGRGLQLLFYSVGIGQISSEVPQNLSASRPQDRQFILSSKKLLLSDSGFYLCAWNRQAVTDTQYFGPGTRLTVL.

In its sample, this clone was seen once. The chain links TRBV25-1 to TRBJ2-1; the D is unclear. The CDR3 loop spans 13 amino acids. From germline, CDR1 is MGHDK and CDR2 SYGVNS. V lost 1 base and J 8 bases, leaving 9 bases between the germline ends. DNA of the CDR3: TGTGCCAGCAGTGAATTTGGTCGGGATGAGCAGTTCTTC. It translates to CASSEFGRDEQFF. The full variable domain, with the rest looked up from reference TRBV25-1 and TRBJ2-1, is EADIYQTPRYLVIGTGKKITLECSQTMGHDKMYWYQQDPGMELHLIHYSYGVNSTEKGDLSSESTVSRIRTEHFPLTLESARPSHTSQYLCASSEFGRDEQFFGPGTRLTVL.

The V call is TRBV4-1, the J call TRBJ1-3; no clear D gene. CDR1 is MGHRA, CDR2 YSYEKL, per germline. With 0 bases removed from V and 2 bases from J, the gap between germline ends came to 8 bases. The CDR3 is 15 amino acids. The CDR3 coding sequence is TGCGCCAGCAGCCAAGATGAGAGAACTGGAAACACCATATATTTT. Residues: CASSQDERTGNTIYF.